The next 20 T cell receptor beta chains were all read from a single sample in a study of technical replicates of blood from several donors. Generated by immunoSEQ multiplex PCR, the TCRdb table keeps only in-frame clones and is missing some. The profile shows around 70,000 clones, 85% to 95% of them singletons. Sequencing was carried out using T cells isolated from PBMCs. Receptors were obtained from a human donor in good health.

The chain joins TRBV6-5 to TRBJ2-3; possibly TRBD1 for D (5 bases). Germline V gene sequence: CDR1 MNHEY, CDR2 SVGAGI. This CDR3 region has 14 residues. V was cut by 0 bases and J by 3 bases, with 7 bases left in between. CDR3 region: CASSYSGQTDTQYF. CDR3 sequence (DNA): TGTGCCAGCAGTTACTCGGGGCAAACAGATACGCAGTATTTT.

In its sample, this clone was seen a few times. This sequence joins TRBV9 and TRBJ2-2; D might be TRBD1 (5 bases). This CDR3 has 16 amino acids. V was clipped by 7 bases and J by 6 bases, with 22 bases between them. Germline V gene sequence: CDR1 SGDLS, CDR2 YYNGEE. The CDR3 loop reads CASDPGVQGVAGELFF. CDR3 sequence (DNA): TGTGCCAGCGACCCTGGGGTGCAGGGCGTGGCCGGGGAGCTGTTTTTT.

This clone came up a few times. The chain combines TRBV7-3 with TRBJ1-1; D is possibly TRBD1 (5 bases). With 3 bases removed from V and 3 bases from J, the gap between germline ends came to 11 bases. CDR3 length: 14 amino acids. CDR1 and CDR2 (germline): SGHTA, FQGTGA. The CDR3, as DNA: TGTGCCAGCAGCTTCACCCCGGGGGACACTGAAGCTTTCTTT. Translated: CASSFTPGDTEAFF.

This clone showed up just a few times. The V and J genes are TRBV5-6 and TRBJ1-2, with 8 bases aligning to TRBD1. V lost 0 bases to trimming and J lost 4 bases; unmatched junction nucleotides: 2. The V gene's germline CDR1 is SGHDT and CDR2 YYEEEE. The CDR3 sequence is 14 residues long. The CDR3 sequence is CASSLGQGIYGYTF. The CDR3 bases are TGTGCCAGCAGCTTGGGACAGGGGATCTATGGCTACACCTTC.

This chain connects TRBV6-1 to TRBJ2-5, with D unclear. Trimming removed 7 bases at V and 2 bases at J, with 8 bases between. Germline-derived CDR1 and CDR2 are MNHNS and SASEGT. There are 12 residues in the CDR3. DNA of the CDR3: TGTGCCAGCATATCCGGGCAAGAGACCCAGTACTTC. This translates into CASISGQETQYF.

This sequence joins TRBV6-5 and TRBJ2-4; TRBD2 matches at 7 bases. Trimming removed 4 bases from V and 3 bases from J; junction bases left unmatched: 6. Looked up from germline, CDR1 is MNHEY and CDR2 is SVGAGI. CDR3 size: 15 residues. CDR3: CASSSWASGKNIQYF. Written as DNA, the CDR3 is TGTGCCAGCAGTTCATGGGCTAGCGGCAAAAACATTCAGTACTTC.

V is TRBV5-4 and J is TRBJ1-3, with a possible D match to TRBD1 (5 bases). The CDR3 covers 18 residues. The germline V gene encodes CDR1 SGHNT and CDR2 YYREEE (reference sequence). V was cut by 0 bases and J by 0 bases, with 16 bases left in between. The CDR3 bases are TGTGCCAGCAGCTTGGAAGGGGCAGGGATAAGCTCTGGAAACACCATATATTTT. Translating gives CASSLEGAGISSGNTIYF.

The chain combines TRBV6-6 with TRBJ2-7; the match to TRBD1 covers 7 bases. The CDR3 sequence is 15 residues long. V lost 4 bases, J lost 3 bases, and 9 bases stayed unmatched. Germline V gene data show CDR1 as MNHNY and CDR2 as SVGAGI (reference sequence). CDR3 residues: CASSLAGTDHYEQYF. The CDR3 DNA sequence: TGTGCCAGCAGTTTAGCCGGGACAGACCACTACGAGCAGTACTTC.

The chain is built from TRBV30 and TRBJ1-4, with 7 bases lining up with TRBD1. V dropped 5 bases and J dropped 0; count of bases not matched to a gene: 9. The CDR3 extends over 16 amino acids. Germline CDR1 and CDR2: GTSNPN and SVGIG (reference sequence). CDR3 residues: CAWGPGTETTNEKLFF. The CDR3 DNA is TGTGCCTGGGGTCCAGGGACAGAAACAACTAATGAAAAACTGTTTTTT.

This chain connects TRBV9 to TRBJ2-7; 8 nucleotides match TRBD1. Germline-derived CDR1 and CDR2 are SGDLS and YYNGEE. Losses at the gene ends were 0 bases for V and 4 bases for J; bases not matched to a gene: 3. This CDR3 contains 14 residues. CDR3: CASSVGQGAYEQYF. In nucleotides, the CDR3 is TGTGCCAGCAGCGTAGGGCAGGGGGCGTACGAGCAGTACTTC. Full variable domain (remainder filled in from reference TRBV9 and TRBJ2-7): DSGVTQTPKHLITATGQRVTLRCSPRSGDLSVYWYQQSLDQGLQFLIQYYNGEERAKGNILERFSAQQFPDLHSELNLSSLELGDSALYFCASSVGQGAYEQYFGPGTRLTVT.

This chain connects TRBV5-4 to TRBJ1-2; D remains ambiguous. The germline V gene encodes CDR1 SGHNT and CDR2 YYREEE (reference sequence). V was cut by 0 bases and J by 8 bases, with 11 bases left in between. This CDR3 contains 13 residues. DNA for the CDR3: TGTGCCAGCAGCTTGGCGGGTGCCTGGGGCTACACCTTC. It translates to CASSLAGAWGYTF.

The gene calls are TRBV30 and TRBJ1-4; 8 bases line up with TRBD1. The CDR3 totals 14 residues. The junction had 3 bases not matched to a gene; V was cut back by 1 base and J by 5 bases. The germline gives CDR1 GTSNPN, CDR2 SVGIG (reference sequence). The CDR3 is CAWSGDRRNEKLFF. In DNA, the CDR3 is TGTGCCTGGAGTGGGGACAGGAGGAATGAAAAACTGTTTTTT.

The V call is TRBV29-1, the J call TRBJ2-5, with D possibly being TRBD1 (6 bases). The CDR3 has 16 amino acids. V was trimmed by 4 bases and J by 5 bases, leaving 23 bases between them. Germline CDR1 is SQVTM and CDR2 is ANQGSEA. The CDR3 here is CSVVGLQQGWGETQYF. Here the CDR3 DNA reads TGCAGCGTTGTTGGTCTCCAGCAGGGGTGGGGTGAGACCCAGTACTTC.

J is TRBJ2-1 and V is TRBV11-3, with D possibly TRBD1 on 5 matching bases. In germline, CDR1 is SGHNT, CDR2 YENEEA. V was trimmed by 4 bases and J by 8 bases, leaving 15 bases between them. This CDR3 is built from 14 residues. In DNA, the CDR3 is TGTGCCAGCAGCTCCTATGACAGAGTCGATGAGCAGTTCTTC. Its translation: CASSSYDRVDEQFF.

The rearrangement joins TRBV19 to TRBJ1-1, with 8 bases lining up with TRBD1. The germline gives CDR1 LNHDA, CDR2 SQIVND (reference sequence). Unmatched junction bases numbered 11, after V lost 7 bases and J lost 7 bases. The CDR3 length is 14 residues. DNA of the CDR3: TGTGCCAGTATCGACAGGGGCGGAGGTGGTGAAGCTTTCTTT. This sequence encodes CASIDRGGGGEAFF. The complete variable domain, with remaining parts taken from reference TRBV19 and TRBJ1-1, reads DGGITQSPKYLFRKEGQNVTLSCEQNLNHDAMYWYRQDPGQGLRLIYYSQIVNDFQKGDIAEGYSVSREKKESFPLTVTSAQKNPTAFYLCASIDRGGGGEAFFGQGTRLTVV.

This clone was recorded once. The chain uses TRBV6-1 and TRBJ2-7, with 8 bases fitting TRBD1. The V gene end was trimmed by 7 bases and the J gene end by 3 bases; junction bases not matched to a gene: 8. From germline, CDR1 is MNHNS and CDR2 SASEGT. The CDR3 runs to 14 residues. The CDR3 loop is CASNEQGANYEQYF. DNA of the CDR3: TGTGCCAGCAACGAGCAGGGGGCGAACTACGAGCAGTACTTC.

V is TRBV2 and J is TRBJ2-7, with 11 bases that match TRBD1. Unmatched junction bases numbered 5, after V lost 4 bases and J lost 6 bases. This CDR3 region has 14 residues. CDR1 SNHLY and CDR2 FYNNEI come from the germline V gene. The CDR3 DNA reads TGTGCCAGCAGTGGGACAGGGGGCCGGGCCGAGCAGTACTTC. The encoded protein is CASSGTGGRAEQYF.

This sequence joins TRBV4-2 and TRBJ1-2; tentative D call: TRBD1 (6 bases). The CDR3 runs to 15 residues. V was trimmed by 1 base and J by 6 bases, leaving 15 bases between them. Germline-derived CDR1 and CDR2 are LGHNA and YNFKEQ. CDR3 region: CASSQVGRGGHGYTF. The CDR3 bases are TGTGCCAGCAGCCAAGTGGGGAGAGGGGGACATGGCTACACCTTC.

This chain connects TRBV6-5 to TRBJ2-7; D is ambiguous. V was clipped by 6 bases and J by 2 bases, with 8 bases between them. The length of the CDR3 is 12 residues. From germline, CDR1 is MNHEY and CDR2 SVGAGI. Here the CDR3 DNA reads TGTGCCAGCAGCAGTCGCCCCTACGAGCAGTACTTC. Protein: CASSSRPYEQYF.

The CDR3 loop reads CANLSRDRVCEQYF. For the CDR3, the DNA is TGTGCCAACCTTTCGCGGGACAGGGTCTGCGAGCAGTACTTC. The chain recombines TRBV15 with TRBJ2-7, with TRBD1 matching over 9 bases. J lost 6 bases, V lost 10 bases, and 13 bases had no gene match. Per the germline V gene, CDR1 is LNHNV and CDR2 is YYDKDF (reference sequence). This CDR3 is built from 14 residues.